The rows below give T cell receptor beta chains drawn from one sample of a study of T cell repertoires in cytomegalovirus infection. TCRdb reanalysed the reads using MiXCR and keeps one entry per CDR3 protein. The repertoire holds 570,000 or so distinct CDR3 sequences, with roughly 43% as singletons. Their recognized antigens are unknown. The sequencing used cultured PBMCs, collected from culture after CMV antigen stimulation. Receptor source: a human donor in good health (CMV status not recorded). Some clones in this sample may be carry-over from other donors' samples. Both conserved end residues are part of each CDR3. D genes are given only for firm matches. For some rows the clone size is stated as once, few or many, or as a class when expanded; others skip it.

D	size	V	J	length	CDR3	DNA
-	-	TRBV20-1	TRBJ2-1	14	CSVPIVGRGNEQFF	TGCAGTGTTCCTATTGTGGGAAGGGGCAATGAGCAGTTCTTC
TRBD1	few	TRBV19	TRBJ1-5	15	CASSRTGPRNQPQHF	TGTGCCAGTAGTAGGACAGGGCCGCGCAATCAGCCCCAGCATTTT
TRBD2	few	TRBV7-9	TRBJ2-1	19	CASSLARGLAGGPNNEQFF	TGTGCCAGCAGCTTAGCGCGGGGACTAGCGGGAGGGCCGAATAATGAGCAGTTCTTC
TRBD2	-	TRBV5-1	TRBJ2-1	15	CASSPRGGSHNEQFF	TGCGCCAGCAGCCCCCGGGGGGGGAGCCACAATGAGCAGTTCTTC
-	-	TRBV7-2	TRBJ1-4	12	CASSPTAGKLFF	TGTGCCAGCAGCCCCACGGCTGGAAAACTGTTTTTT
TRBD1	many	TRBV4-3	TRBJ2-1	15	CASSQFGQGYNEQFF	TGCGCCAGCAGCCAATTTGGACAGGGGTACAATGAGCAGTTCTTC
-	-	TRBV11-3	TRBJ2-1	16	CASSPLSSNSYNEQFF	TGTGCCAGCAGCCCCCTTTCTAGCAACTCCTACAATGAGCAGTTCTTC
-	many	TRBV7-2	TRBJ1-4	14	CASSLGIGGGKLFF	TGTGCCAGCAGCCTGGGGATAGGGGGGGGAAAACTGTTTTTT
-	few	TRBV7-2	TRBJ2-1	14	CASSSLVFRDEQFF	TGTGCCAGCAGCTCTCTAGTGTTCAGGGATGAGCAGTTCTTC
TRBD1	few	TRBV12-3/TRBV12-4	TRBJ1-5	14	CASSFGDRDQPQHF	TGTGCCAGCAGTTTTGGGGACAGAGATCAGCCCCAGCATTTT
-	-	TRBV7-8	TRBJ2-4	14	CASSLERYKNIQYF	TGTGCCAGCAGCTTAGAGAGATACAAAAACATTCAGTACTTC
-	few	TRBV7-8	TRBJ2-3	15	CASTRTRASTDTQYF	TGTGCCAGCACAAGGACTCGTGCTAGCACAGATACGCAGTATTTT
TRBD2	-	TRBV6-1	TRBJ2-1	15	CANLTRGVSKNEQFF	TGTGCCAACCTAACGCGGGGGGTCTCAAAGAATGAGCAGTTCTTC
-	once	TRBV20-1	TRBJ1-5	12	CSAKMGIGAQHF	TGCAGTGCTAAAATGGGAATTGGGGCCCAGCATTTT
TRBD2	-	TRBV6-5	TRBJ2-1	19	CASSFKGLAGVSSYNEQFF	TGTGCCAGCAGTTTTAAGGGACTAGCGGGAGTTAGCTCCTACAATGAGCAGTTCTTC
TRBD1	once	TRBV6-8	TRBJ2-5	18	CASSYSDSRYRGPKTQYF	TGTGCCAGCAGTTACTCGGATTCTAGGTACAGGGGGCCGAAGACCCAGTACTTC
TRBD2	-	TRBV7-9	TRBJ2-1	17	CASSLGGGRALYNEQFF	TGTGCCAGCAGCTTAGGCGGGGGGAGGGCCCTCTACAATGAGCAGTTCTTC
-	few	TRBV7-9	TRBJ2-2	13	CASSYRDTGELFF	TGTGCCAGCAGCTACAGGGACACCGGGGAGCTGTTTTTT
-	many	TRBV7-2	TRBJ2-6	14	CASSLVQGVGVLTF	TGTGCCAGCAGCTTAGTACAGGGAGTAGGCGTCCTGACTTTC
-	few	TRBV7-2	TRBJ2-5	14	CASSYTAIQETQYF	TGTGCCAGCAGCTATACAGCCATACAAGAGACCCAGTACTTC
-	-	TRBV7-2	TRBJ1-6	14	CASSSSWGDSPLHF	TGTGCCAGCAGCTCATCTTGGGGGGATTCACCCCTCCACTTT
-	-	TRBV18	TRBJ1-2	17	CASSPPTGRRGPAGYTF	TGTGCCAGCTCACCACCGACCGGACGCCGGGGTCCGGCTGGCTACACCTTC
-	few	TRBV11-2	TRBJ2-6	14	CASSLGNGANVLTF	TGTGCCAGCAGCTTAGGGAACGGGGCCAACGTCCTGACTTTC
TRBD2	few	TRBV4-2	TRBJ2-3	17	CASSQGVISGGGDTQYF	TGTGCCAGCAGCCAAGGGGTGATTAGCGGGGGAGGAGATACGCAGTATTTT
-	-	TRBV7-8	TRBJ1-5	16	CASSPARGAGGQPQHF	TGTGCCAGCAGCCCTGCGCGGGGGGCGGGAGGTCAGCCCCAGCATTTT
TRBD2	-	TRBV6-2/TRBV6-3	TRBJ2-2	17	CASSYLAGGPNTGELFF	TGTGCCAGCAGTTACTTAGCGGGAGGTCCTAACACCGGGGAGCTGTTTTTT
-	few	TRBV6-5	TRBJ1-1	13	CASSYSSAFEAFF	TGTGCCAGCAGTTACTCGAGTGCTTTTGAAGCTTTCTTT
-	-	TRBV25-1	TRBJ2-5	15	CASSESGQLQETQYF	TGTGCCAGCAGTGAATCGGGGCAGCTGCAAGAGACCCAGTACTTT
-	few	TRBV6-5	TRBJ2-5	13	CATHQGYQETQYF	TGTGCCACCCACCAGGGGTACCAAGAGACCCAGTACTTC
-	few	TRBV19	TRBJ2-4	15	CASWNAGAGENIQYF	TGTGCCAGTTGGAACGCGGGGGCCGGGGAAAACATTCAGTACTTC
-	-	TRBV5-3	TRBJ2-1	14	CASSLVVRGNEQFF	TGTGCCAGCAGCTTGGTGGTCCGAGGCAATGAGCAGTTCTTC
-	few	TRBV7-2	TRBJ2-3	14	CASSLARTTDTQYF	TGTGCCAGCAGCTTAGCTCGTACGACAGATACGCAGTATTTT
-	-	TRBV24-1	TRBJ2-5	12	CATRTEQETQYF	TGTGCCACCAGGACAGAGCAAGAGACCCAGTACTTC
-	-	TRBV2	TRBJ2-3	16	CASSVGDLGRSDTQYF	TGTGCCAGCAGTGTAGGGGACCTAGGTCGGTCAGATACGCAGTATTTT
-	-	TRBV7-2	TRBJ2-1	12	CASSLAGPQQFF	TGTGCCAGCAGCTTAGCCGGCCCTCAGCAGTTCTTC
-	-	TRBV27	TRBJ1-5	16	CASSLWGGIVNQPQHF	TGTGCCAGCAGTTTATGGGGGGGTATAGTTAATCAGCCCCAGCATTTT
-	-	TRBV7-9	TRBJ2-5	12	CASSPIEGTQYF	TGTGCCAGCAGCCCCATCGAGGGGACCCAGTACTTC
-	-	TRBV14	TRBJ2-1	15	CASRATRGRDNEQFF	TGTGCCAGCAGGGCAACTAGGGGCCGAGACAATGAGCAGTTCTTC
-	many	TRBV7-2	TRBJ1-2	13	CASSQDRNYGYTF	TGTGCCAGCAGCCAAGACAGGAACTATGGCTACACCTTC
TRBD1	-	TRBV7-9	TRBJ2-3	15	CASSKRQGATDTQYF	TGTGCCAGCAGCAAAAGACAGGGGGCCACAGATACGCAGTATTTT
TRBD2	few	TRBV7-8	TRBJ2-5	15	CASSLHTLAGQTQYF	TGTGCCAGCAGCTTGCATACACTAGCGGGGCAGACCCAGTACTTC
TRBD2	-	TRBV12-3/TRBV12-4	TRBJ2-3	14	CASRSGTSADTQYF	TGTGCCAGCAGGTCCGGGACTAGTGCAGATACGCAGTATTTT
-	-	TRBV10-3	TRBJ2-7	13	CAISEGQDYEQYF	TGTGCCATCAGTGAGGGGCAGGACTACGAGCAGTACTTC
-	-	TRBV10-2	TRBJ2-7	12	CASNGESYEQYF	TGCGCCAGCAACGGAGAGTCCTACGAGCAGTACTTC
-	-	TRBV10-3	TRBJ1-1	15	CAITPFGGMNTEAFF	TGTGCCATCACCCCGTTTGGGGGGATGAACACTGAAGCTTTCTTT